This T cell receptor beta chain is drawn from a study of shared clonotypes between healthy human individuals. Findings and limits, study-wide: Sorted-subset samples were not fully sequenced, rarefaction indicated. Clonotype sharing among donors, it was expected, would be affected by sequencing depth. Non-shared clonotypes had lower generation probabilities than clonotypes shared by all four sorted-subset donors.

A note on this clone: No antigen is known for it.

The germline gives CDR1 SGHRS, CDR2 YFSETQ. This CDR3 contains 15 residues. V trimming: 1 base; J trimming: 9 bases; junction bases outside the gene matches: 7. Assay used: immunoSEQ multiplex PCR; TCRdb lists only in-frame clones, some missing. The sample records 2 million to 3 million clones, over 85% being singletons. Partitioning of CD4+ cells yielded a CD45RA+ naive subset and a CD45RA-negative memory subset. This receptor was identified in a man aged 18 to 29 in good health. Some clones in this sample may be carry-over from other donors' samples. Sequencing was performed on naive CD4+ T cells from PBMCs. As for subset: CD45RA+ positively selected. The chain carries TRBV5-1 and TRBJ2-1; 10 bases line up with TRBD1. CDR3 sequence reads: CASSLSGQGLGEQFF. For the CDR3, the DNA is TGCGCCAGCAGCTTGTCGGGACAGGGGCTGGGTGAGCAGTTCTTC.